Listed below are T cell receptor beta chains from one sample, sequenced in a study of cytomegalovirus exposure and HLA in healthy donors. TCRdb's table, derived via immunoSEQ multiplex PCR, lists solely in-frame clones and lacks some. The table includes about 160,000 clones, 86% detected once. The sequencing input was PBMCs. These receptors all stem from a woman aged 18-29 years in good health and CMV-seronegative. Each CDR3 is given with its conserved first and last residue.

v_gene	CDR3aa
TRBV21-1	CASSKPDFNSPLHF
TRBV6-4	CASSDSPGQGSGEQFF
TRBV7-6	CASSLAGQASYEQYF
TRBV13	CASRGTGTGELFF
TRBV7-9	CASSPGTGVVTQYF
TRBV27	CASSPPQGAGGYTF
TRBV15	CATSRDPQGPSNQPQHF
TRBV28	CASSPPRGQKWNTEAFF
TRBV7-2	CATEPDRVTFGYTF
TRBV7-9	CSSSFEGNGYTF
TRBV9	CASSVEHAGNTIYF
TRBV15	CATSRDRDRAQETQYF
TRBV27	CASRTGYTGELFF
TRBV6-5	CASSYRRGETQYF
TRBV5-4	CASSSSTGELFF
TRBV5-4	CASSLGQGEAFF
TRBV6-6	CASSYSEGSYEQYF
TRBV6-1	CASNLQDYGYTF
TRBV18	CASSPPSGQGDEKLFF
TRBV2	CASRDRVGQPQHF
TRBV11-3	CASSLVWESDSPLHF
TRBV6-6	CASSLTRTEQYF
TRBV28	CASSVPGLAINEQFF
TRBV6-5	CASSPSGDPYNEQFF
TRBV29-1	CSVSTAGGSGSYNEQFF
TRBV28	CASTSSYNEQFF
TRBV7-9	CASSPGVGPSPYNEQFF
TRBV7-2	CASSQRGGVTDTQYF
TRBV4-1	CASSQDTAHGYYGYTF